This T cell receptor (beta chain) was sequenced during a study of T cells in Graves' hyperthyroidism and ophthalmopathy. CDR3 length equals 15 residues. V shed 5 bases, J shed 5 bases, and the junction held 6 bases outside the gene matches. Germline CDR1 is MDHEN and CDR2 is SYDVKM. Authors of the study amplified TCR beta CDR3 regions from RNA transcripts. First-round RT-PCR with HTBI primers amplified the TCR CDR3 region. Via MiXCR, TCRdb re-called the multiplex PCR reads, giving one row per CDR3 protein. The repertoire holds fewer than 450,000 distinct CDR3 sequences, around 15% seen once, with 25% to 30% in the top ten. This clonotype was seen many times.

This chain joins TRBV28 and TRBJ2-2; 9 bases line up with TRBD1. The clonotype originates from a man in his fifties or sixties with Graves' ophthalmopathy. The sample was blood. The CDR3 loop reads CASSPGTGRTGELFF. CDR3 DNA: TGTGCCAGCAGTCCCGGGACAGGGAGAACCGGGGAGCTGTTTTTT.